The rows below give T cell receptor beta chains drawn from one sample of a study of T-cell reconstitution after alpha-beta-depleted transplantation in children. TCRdb analysed the PCR reads with MiXCR anew, one entry per CDR3 protein. The data contain roughly 420,000 distinct CDR3 sequences, about a sixth of them seen just once; the ten biggest clones take up around 30%. Sequencing was performed on PBMCs, mostly from graft donor cells, taken 360 days after TCRalphabeta/CD19-depleted stem cell transplant. These receptors were obtained from a boy younger than two who had a stem cell transplant for Wiskott-Aldrich syndrome, so the T cells may come from the graft donor. Each CDR3 is given with its conserved first and last residue. D genes are given only for firm matches. Expanded clones get a size class; other rows say once, few or many, or leave the size out.

D: TRBD2
size: many
J: TRBJ2-1
V: TRBV7-2
DNA: TGTGCCAGCAGGAAACCGGGACTAGGGGACAATGAGCAGTTCTTC
CDR3: CASRKPGLGDNEQFF

D: NA
size: NA
J: TRBJ2-3
V: TRBV27
DNA: TGTGCCAGCAGTTTAACACAAACCGTCACAGATACGCAGTATTTT
CDR3: CASSLTQTVTDTQYF

D: NA
size: NA
J: TRBJ2-7
V: TRBV11-2
DNA: TGTGCCAGCAGCTTAGGTGGGTCCTTCTACGAGCAGTACTTC
CDR3: CASSLGGSFYEQYF

D: NA
size: few
J: TRBJ2-7
V: TRBV11-2
DNA: TGTGCCAGCAGCGGTTCCAAGGGGGGTAAGAACGAGCAGTACTTC
CDR3: CASSGSKGGKNEQYF

D: TRBD2
size: few
J: TRBJ2-5
V: TRBV28
DNA: TGTGCCAGCAGTTTACGAGCGGGATGGGGAGAGACCCAGTACTTC
CDR3: CASSLRAGWGETQYF

D: TRBD1
size: NA
J: TRBJ2-3
V: TRBV27
DNA: TGTGCCAGCAGTTTAGGGGACAGGGTCACAGATACGCAGTATTTT
CDR3: CASSLGDRVTDTQYF

D: TRBD1
size: NA
J: TRBJ2-7
V: TRBV19
DNA: TGTGCCAGTAGAGGGGGACAGCCCTACGAGCAGTACTTC
CDR3: CASRGGQPYEQYF

D: NA
size: few
J: TRBJ1-5
V: TRBV5-6
DNA: TGTGCCAGCAGTCACCAGGGCAATCAGCCCCAGCATTTT
CDR3: CASSHQGNQPQHF

D: TRBD1
size: NA
J: TRBJ1-3
V: TRBV29-1
DNA: TGCAGCGTCCAGGACAGGGCTGGAAACACCATATATTTT
CDR3: CSVQDRAGNTIYF

D: NA
size: many
J: TRBJ2-5
V: TRBV12-3/TRBV12-4
DNA: TGTGCCAGCAGCCCGTGGTCCCAGTTTGAGACCCAGTACTTC
CDR3: CASSPWSQFETQYF

D: NA
size: few
J: TRBJ2-5
V: TRBV10-2
DNA: TGCGCCAGCAGAGTGGGGAACGGGATCCAAGAGACCCAGTACTTC
CDR3: CASRVGNGIQETQYF

D: NA
size: NA
J: TRBJ1-2
V: TRBV10-3
DNA: TGTGCCATCAGGTCGGTGGCCCATGGCTACACCTTC
CDR3: CAIRSVAHGYTF

D: TRBD1
size: NA
J: TRBJ2-1
V: TRBV5-1
DNA: TGCGCCAGCAGCTTGGGGGCCTTTACAGGGGATGAGCAGTTCTTC
CDR3: CASSLGAFTGDEQFF

D: TRBD2
size: NA
J: TRBJ2-3
V: TRBV7-9
DNA: TGTGCCAGCACCTCTCGAGCGGGGGGGGCAGATACGCAGTATTTT
CDR3: CASTSRAGGADTQYF

D: NA
size: NA
J: TRBJ2-1
V: TRBV21-1
DNA: TGTGCCAGCCGGGGACTAGCGGGGATCTACAATGAGCAGTTCTTC
CDR3: CASRGLAGIYNEQFF

D: NA
size: few
J: TRBJ1-5
V: TRBV27
DNA: TGTGCCAGCAGTCCCCGTACGTCAGCGTCTCAGCCCCAGCATTTT
CDR3: CASSPRTSASQPQHF

D: NA
size: few
J: TRBJ2-1
V: TRBV3-1
DNA: TGTGCCAGCAGCCAAGGTTCGAATGAGCAGTTCTTC
CDR3: CASSQGSNEQFF

D: NA
size: few
J: TRBJ2-7
V: TRBV5-1
DNA: TGCGCCAGCAGCTTGATGGGCAGGGGTTACGAGCAGTACTTC
CDR3: CASSLMGRGYEQYF

D: NA
size: few
J: TRBJ2-1
V: TRBV4-1
DNA: TGCGCCAGCAGCCAAGGGCTGATAGGGCAGTTTGAGCAGTTCTTC
CDR3: CASSQGLIGQFEQFF

D: NA
size: few
J: TRBJ2-1
V: TRBV6-1
DNA: TGTGCCAGCAGTAAGTGGGCGGCAGGGAACTACAATGAGCAGTTCTTC
CDR3: CASSKWAAGNYNEQFF

D: NA
size: NA
J: TRBJ2-6
V: TRBV12-3/TRBV12-4
DNA: TGTGCCAGCAGAACCGACAGCTCTGGGGCCAACGTCCTGACTTTC
CDR3: CASRTDSSGANVLTF

D: NA
size: NA
J: TRBJ2-7
V: TRBV12-3/TRBV12-4
DNA: TGTGCCAGCAGTTTAGTCGGAAACCTTAACTACGAGCAGTACTTC
CDR3: CASSLVGNLNYEQYF

D: TRBD2
size: few
J: TRBJ2-5
V: TRBV15
DNA: TGTGCCACCAGCAGAGGCGGACTAGGCCAAGAGACCCAGTACTTC
CDR3: CATSRGGLGQETQYF

D: NA
size: few
J: TRBJ2-5
V: TRBV28
DNA: TGTGCCAGCAGTTTATATCAGGGTAGAGAGACCCAGTACTTC
CDR3: CASSLYQGRETQYF